The rows below give T cell receptor beta chains drawn from one sample of a study of T-cell memory formation after mild COVID-19. TCRdb re-analysed the 5' RACE reads in MiXCR, keeping a single row per CDR3 protein. In the table there are 140,000 to 150,000 distinct CDR3 sequences, approximately 5.7% of which are singletons. Material for sequencing was PBMCs or a T cell subset sorted from them (not recorded which). Receptor source: an adult woman who had mild COVID-19 (a few samples of this study predate the infection). Cell type and time point are not known. CDR3s include the opening cysteine and the closing phenylalanine or tryptophan. The D gene is left open where the match is weak. The size of a clone is reported for some rows only, either as once, few or many, or as a class for expanded clones.

TRBJ2-7 NA TRBV13 few CASSRTDKHHSSYEQYF TGTGCCAGCAGCCGGACAGACAAACACCATAGCTCCTACGAGCAGTACTTC
TRBJ1-2 NA TRBV20-1 few CSAREPGRPGHEGYTF TGCAGTGCTAGAGAACCGGGCCGGCCCGGGCATGAGGGCTACACCTTC
TRBJ1-1 NA TRBV7-2 many CASSKAGTANTEAFF TGTGCCAGCAGCAAAGCCGGGACGGCGAACACTGAAGCTTTCTTT
TRBJ2-3 NA TRBV24-1 many CATSAVGGTQYF TGTGCCACCAGTGCAGTCGGTGGTACGCAGTATTTT
TRBJ1-2 NA TRBV7-8 few CASSVSGLGTNYGYTF TGTGCCAGCAGCGTATCAGGCCTCGGAACTAACTATGGCTACACCTTC
TRBJ2-7 TRBD1 TRBV29-1 many CSVEIGTGINEQYF TGCAGCGTTGAAATCGGGACAGGGATAAACGAGCAGTACTTC
TRBJ1-3 NA TRBV6-5 NA CASRTSGSAGNTIYF TGTGCCAGCAGGACCTCAGGATCAGCTGGAAACACCATATATTTT
TRBJ2-2 TRBD1 TRBV5-1 many CASSMGQRPGELFF TGCGCCAGCAGCATGGGACAGAGGCCCGGGGAGCTGTTTTTT
TRBJ2-7 TRBD1 TRBV5-4 NA CASSGNRQGSSYEQYF TGTGCCAGCAGCGGCAACCGACAGGGGAGCTCCTACGAGCAGTACTTC
TRBJ2-7 NA TRBV7-2 NA CASSFNHEQYF TGTGCCAGCAGCTTTAACCACGAGCAGTACTTC
TRBJ2-1 NA TRBV20-1 few CSARRTGTSSYNEQFF TGCAGTGCTAGAAGGACCGGGACAAGCTCCTACAATGAGCAGTTCTTC
TRBJ1-5 TRBD1 TRBV12-3/TRBV12-4 many CASSETGGNQPQHF TGTGCCAGCAGCGAGACAGGGGGCAATCAGCCCCAGCATTTT
TRBJ2-2 NA TRBV7-9 NA CASSSSGRQGKGSGELFF TGTGCCAGCAGCTCCTCCGGGCGTCAGGGGAAAGGCTCCGGGGAGCTGTTTTTT
TRBJ2-1 TRBD2 TRBV12-3/TRBV12-4 many CASSRLAGGDEQFF TGTGCCAGCAGCCGACTAGCGGGTGGCGATGAGCAGTTCTTC
TRBJ2-5 NA TRBV20-1 NA CSGTVQETQYF TGCAGTGGGACTGTCCAAGAGACCCAGTACTTC
TRBJ2-7 NA TRBV6-5 many CASSKPRGSSYEQYF TGTGCCAGCAGCAAGCCCAGGGGCAGCTCCTACGAGCAGTACTTC
TRBJ2-1 NA TRBV20-1 many CSAGPGKGNEQFF TGCAGTGCTGGCCCGGGGAAGGGCAATGAGCAGTTCTTC